These 16 T cell receptor beta chains originate from one sample sequenced in a study of shared clonotypes between healthy human individuals. Naive CD8 populations comprised CD45RO-negative cells positively selected for CCR7, excluding terminally differentiated effector memory CD45RA+ cells. Assay used: immunoSEQ multiplex PCR; TCRdb lists only in-frame clones, some missing. The sample lists about 2.1 million clones, around 93% seen once, with 1.5% to 2% in the top ten. The sequencing sample was made of naive CD8+ T cells from PBMCs. These receptors all come from a man between 18 and 29 years old in good health. Some clones in this sample may be carry-over from other donors' samples.

V usage is TRBV7-9 and J usage is TRBJ2-1, with D tentatively TRBD2 (6 bases). CDR3 length equals 17 residues. Trimming left V 1 base short and J 9 bases short, with 22 bases between. From germline, CDR1 is SEHNR and CDR2 FQNEAQ (reference sequence). The DNA for the CDR3 is TGTGCCAGCAGCTTAGGTCGCGGGGCCACAAACCTCGGTGAGCAGTTCTTC. It specifies CASSLGRGATNLGEQFF.

The CDR3 loop reads CASSTRVSYNEQFF. For the CDR3, the DNA is TGTGCCAGCAGTACGAGGGTATCCTACAATGAGCAGTTCTTC. J is TRBJ2-1 and V is TRBV27; tentatively, D is TRBD2 (5 bases). CDR3 length: 14 amino acids. V shed 5 bases and J shed 1 base, with 9 bases lying between them. Germline V CDR1 and CDR2: MNHEY, SMNVEV (reference sequence).

This clone was detected a few times. The chain is built from TRBV6-5 and TRBJ1-2; 7 bases are a match to TRBD1. Germline assignment: CDR1 MNHEY and CDR2 SVGAGI. The V gene end was trimmed by 2 bases and the J gene end by 8 bases; junction bases not matched to a gene: 8. The CDR3 consists of 14 residues. CDR3 DNA sequence: TGTGCCAGCAGTTACCAAAAGGGGGCGGGCGGCTACACCTTC. As protein: CASSYQKGAGGYTF.

In regard to this clone: Other nucleotide sequences in the sample specify the same CDR3. V usage is TRBV7-9 and J usage is TRBJ2-7; a weak D match, TRBD1 (6 bases). This CDR3 has 12 residues. V was pared by 3 bases and J by 5 bases, with 8 bases between. Germline-derived CDR1 and CDR2 are SEHNR and FQNEAQ (reference sequence). CDR3 in DNA: TGTGCCAGCAGCTTTACAGGGAACGAGCAGTACTTC. As protein: CASSFTGNEQYF.

The V and J genes are TRBV19 and TRBJ2-5; D uncertain. The CDR3 is made up of 13 amino acids. V dropped 11 bases and J dropped 0 bases, with 13 bases sitting between them. Per germline, CDR1 LNHDA and CDR2 SQIVND (reference sequence). The CDR3 bases are TGTGCCGTCGGATCGAGGTACCAAGAGACCCAGTACTTC. Residues: CAVGSRYQETQYF.

The chain carries TRBV6-4 and TRBJ1-2; D possibly corresponds to TRBD1 (6 bases). The length of the CDR3 is 11 residues. Germline assignment: CDR1 MRHNA and CDR2 SNTAGT. Deletions cut 9 bases from V and 6 bases from J, with 11 bases between. This CDR3 reads CARTGPDGYTF. DNA of the CDR3: TGTGCCAGAACAGGGCCAGATGGCTACACCTTC.

This chain joins TRBV15 and TRBJ2-7; D possibly uses TRBD1 or TRBD2 (5 bases each). Germline V gives CDR1 LNHNV, CDR2 YYDKDF (reference sequence). The CDR3 has 16 residues. V lost 3 bases to trimming and J lost 7 bases, with 22 bases between them. CDR3 in amino acids: CATSSHIPGPSGEQYF. Written as DNA, the CDR3 is TGTGCCACCAGCAGTCATATTCCGGGGCCCTCCGGGGAGCAGTACTTC.

Turning to this clone: Other DNA sequences in the sample encode the same CDR3. This chain uses TRBV4-1 with TRBJ2-7; TRBD1 might be the D (7 bases). Trimming removed 1 base from V and 4 bases from J, with 14 bases in between. Germline values: CDR1 MGHRA, CDR2 YSYEKL. The CDR3 has 15 residues. CDR3: CASSQGQGGSYEQYF. DNA of the CDR3: TGCGCCAGCAGCCAAGGGCAGGGGGGCTCTTACGAGCAGTACTTC.

This clone was observed a single time. The chain employs TRBV27 and TRBJ2-1, with 11 bases fitting TRBD2. The V and J ends lost 4 bases and 8 bases, in that order; junction bases with no gene match: 10. This CDR3 spans 16 amino acids. Germline lookup yields CDR1 MNHEY and CDR2 SMNVEV (reference sequence). The CDR3 sequence is CASSSLLAGVADEQFF. CDR3 sequence (DNA): TGTGCCAGCAGTTCCCTACTAGCGGGAGTGGCCGATGAGCAGTTCTTC.

The chain carries TRBV18 and TRBJ2-7; 7 nucleotides align to TRBD2. Germline lookup yields CDR1 KGHSH and CDR2 LQKENI. The CDR3 spans 16 residues. Losses at the gene ends were 4 bases for V and 2 bases for J; bases not matched to a gene: 11. Written as DNA, the CDR3 is TGTGCCAGCTCACAGCCACTAGCGCGACTTCCCTACGAGCAGTACTTC. It specifies CASSQPLARLPYEQYF. The variable domain in full, with the rest retrieved from reference TRBV18 and TRBJ2-7, is NAGVMQNPRHLVRRRGQEARLRCSPMKGHSHVYWYRQLPEEGLKFMVYLQKENIIDESGMPKERFSAEFPKEGPSILRIQQVVRGDSAAYFCASSQPLARLPYEQYFGPGTRLTVT.

CDR3 sequence reads: CAWNWAGGLGEQFF. In nucleotides, the CDR3 is TGTGCCTGGAATTGGGCGGGAGGGCTAGGTGAGCAGTTCTTC. The rearrangement links TRBV30 to TRBJ2-1, with TRBD2 matching 9 bases. The CDR3 spans 14 residues. Germline V gene lookup returns CDR1 GTSNPN and CDR2 SVGIG (reference sequence). V was clipped by 4 bases and J by 9 bases; unmatched bases: 10. The full variable domain, rest sourced from reference TRBV30 and TRBJ2-1, is SQTIHQWPATLVQPVGSPLSLECTVEGTSNPNLYWYRQAAGRGLQLLFYSVGIGQISSEVPQNLSASRPQDRQFILSSKKLLLSDSGFYLCAWNWAGGLGEQFFGPGTRLTVL.

V usage is TRBV11-2 and J usage is TRBJ2-7, with D possibly TRBD2 on 6 matching bases. The CDR3 is 17 residues long. Germline CDR1 is SGHAT and CDR2 is FQNNGV. Trimming cost V 4 bases and J 0 bases, with 19 bases left between them. The DNA for the CDR3 is TGTGCCAGCAGCTCCAGAGGAAGCGGGCAGAGCTCCTACGAGCAGTACTTC. Translating gives CASSSRGSGQSSYEQYF.

The chain couples TRBV7-9 to TRBJ2-7, with 9 nucleotides matching TRBD1. V shed 2 bases, J shed 6 bases, and the junction held 8 bases outside the gene matches. From germline, CDR1 is SEHNR and CDR2 FQNEAQ (reference sequence). The CDR3 has 15 amino acids. CDR3 region: CASSLFAGQGGEQYF. CDR3 nucleotides: TGTGCCAGCAGCTTATTCGCGGGACAGGGAGGCGAGCAGTACTTC. The whole variable domain, filled in from reference TRBV7-9 and TRBJ2-7, reads DTGVSQNPRHKITKRGQNVTFRCDPISEHNRLYWYRQTLGQGPEFLTYFQNEAQLEKSRLLSDRFSAERPKGSFSTLEIQRTEQGDSAMYLCASSLFAGQGGEQYFGPGTRLTVT.

This clone was counted a single time. The chain carries TRBV25-1 and TRBJ2-7; no reliable D call. From germline, CDR1 is MGHDK and CDR2 SYGVNS. The CDR3 loop spans 15 amino acids. The ends were cut back, 3 bases at V and 5 bases at J, with 17 bases in the middle. The CDR3 protein is CASSEMVARQDEQYF. The CDR3 nucleotides read TGTGCCAGCAGTGAGATGGTGGCACGGCAAGACGAGCAGTACTTC.

The chain links TRBV7-6 to TRBJ2-3; maybe TRBD1 (6 bases). This CDR3 has 16 residues. V lost 5 bases and J 0 bases, leaving 15 bases between the germline ends. Germline V CDR1 and CDR2: SGHVS, FNYEAQ. DNA of the CDR3: TGTGCCAGCAGCGTGAACAGGGTTCCTAGCACAGATACGCAGTATTTT. Translation gives CASSVNRVPSTDTQYF.

This rearrangement joins TRBV27 to TRBJ2-1; weak D call: TRBD1 (5 bases). There are 16 residues in the CDR3. Germline CDR1 and CDR2: MNHEY and SMNVEV (reference sequence). V lost 0 bases and J lost 8, with 17 bases in between. The CDR3 DNA reads as TGTGCCAGCAGTTTATCCCCCGGCAGCTGGGGCGATGAGCAGTTCTTC. Protein product: CASSLSPGSWGDEQFF.